The rows below give T cell receptor beta chains drawn from one sample of a study of OX40 agonist ivuxolimab in advanced cancers. Produced via immunoSEQ multiplex PCR; TCRdb's table is partial and in-frame only. This sample has approximately 17,000 clones; roughly 86% occur once, and the top ten carry around 2.4%. This sample comprised CD4+ or CD8+ T cells sorted from blood, obtained in a trial of the OX40 agonist ivuxolimab. These receptors originate from an adult with an advanced solid tumor such as melanoma, head and neck, liver or kidney cancer. CDR3s include the opening cysteine and the closing phenylalanine or tryptophan. The D gene is left open where the match is weak. The size of a clone is reported for some rows only, either as once, few or many, or as a class for expanded clones.

>TRBV19|TRBJ2-5|.|.
TGTGCCAGTAGTATAGAGGGGAACAGTGCGGGTGAGACCCAGTACTTC
CASSIEGNSAGETQYF
>TRBV7-6|TRBJ2-2|TRBD2|.
TGTGCCAGCAGCTTAGTCGGGCTTGGCGGGAGTACCGGGGAGCTGTTTTTT
CASSLVGLGGSTGELFF
>TRBV7-2|TRBJ1-1|.|.
TGTGCCAGCAGCTTAAAGGGCAGGAACACTGAAGCTTTCTTT
CASSLKGRNTEAFF
>TRBV4-2|TRBJ2-7|.|.
TGTGCCAGCAGCCAAGAGGCAGGGCCCAACGTTACCCCATATGGGCAGTACTTC
CASSQEAGPNVTPYGQYF
>TRBV6-5|TRBJ1-3|.|.
TGTGCCAGCAGCCTGGGACGTGGAAACACCATATATTTT
CASSLGRGNTIYF
>TRBV29-1|TRBJ2-7|TRBD2|.
TGCAGCGTTGTTGGGACTAGCGGGGGAACCTACGAGCAGTACTTC
CSVVGTSGGTYEQYF
>TRBV7-2|TRBJ2-3|.|.
TGTGCCAGCACCAGGGAAAGTGGTACGCAGTATTTT
CASTRESGTQYF
>TRBV2|TRBJ2-5|.|.
TGTGCCAGCAGGGCCGGACTATCTTTTGAGACCCAGTACTTC
CASRAGLSFETQYF
>TRBV11-2|TRBJ2-6|TRBD2|.
TGTGCCAGCAGCTTAGCGGGAGGACCTGGGGCCAACGTCCTGACTTTC
CASSLAGGPGANVLTF
>TRBV13|TRBJ2-7|.|.
TGTGCCAGCAGCAAGGGGGGGAACTACGAGCAGTACTTC
CASSKGGNYEQYF
>TRBV2|TRBJ2-3|TRBD2|.
TGTGCCAGCAGAAGACTAGCGGGGGGCACAGATACGCAGTATTTT
CASRRLAGGTDTQYF
>TRBV7-9|TRBJ2-7|TRBD1|few
TGTGCCAGCAGCTTAGGGACAGGGTCGGTCTACGAGCAGTACTTC
CASSLGTGSVYEQYF
>TRBV5-4|TRBJ2-4|.|.
TGTGCCAGCAGCTTGGGGCAGGCCGGGGGAAACATTCAGTACTTC
CASSLGQAGGNIQYF
>TRBV21-1|TRBJ2-5|.|.
TGTGCCAGCAGCAAATCCAACGAGGGGCGAAAGACCCAGTACTTC
CASSKSNEGRKTQYF
>TRBV2|TRBJ2-1|TRBD2|.
TGTGCCAGCAGGGGACTAGCGGGAGCCCACAATGAGCAGTTCTTC
CASRGLAGAHNEQFF
>TRBV9|TRBJ2-2|TRBD2|once
TGTGCCAGCAGCGTAGGGACTAGTAGCACCGGGGAGCTGTTTTTT
CASSVGTSSTGELFF
>TRBV4-1|TRBJ1-2|.|.
TGCGCCAGCAGCCAAGACCCACTTGGGAACTACACCTTC
CASSQDPLGNYTF
>TRBV7-3|TRBJ2-5|TRBD2|.
TGTGCCAGCAGCCCTAGCGGGAGTGGAGAGACCCAGCACTTC
CASSPSGSGETQHF
>TRBV28|TRBJ2-3|TRBD2|.
TGTGCCAGCAGTCCCTATCTAGCGGGAGTCGCAGATACGCAGTATTTT
CASSPYLAGVADTQYF
>TRBV10-3|TRBJ2-1|.|.
TGTGCCATCAGTGTATTGACTCCCGTTTCCCGTGAGCAGTTCTTC
CAISVLTPVSREQFF
>TRBV4-2|TRBJ1-6|.|.
TGTGCCAGCAGCGGACGGGGGCCGGGGAATTCACCCCTCCACTTT
CASSGRGPGNSPLHF
>TRBV6-5|TRBJ2-1|.|.
TGTGCCAGCAGCTCCATAGGCGGTGAGCAGTTCTTC
CASSSIGGEQFF
>TRBV10-1|TRBJ1-4|.|.
TGCGCCAGCAGCGACAAGGTGAGGGCCCCTGCAACTAATGAAAAACTGTTTTTT
CASSDKVRAPATNEKLFF
>TRBV7-3|TRBJ2-5|TRBD2|.
TGTGCCAGCAGCTTACCCCTAGCGGGAGGTGTGGAGACCCAGTACTTC
CASSLPLAGGVETQYF
>TRBV6-1|TRBJ2-2|TRBD2|few
TGTGCCATCCGACTGAGCGGGACGAACACCGGGGAGCTGTTTTTT
CAIRLSGTNTGELFF
>TRBV2|TRBJ2-1|TRBD1|once
TGTGCCAGCAGTCTTCGGGGAGGGACAGGGGGCAATGAGCAGTTCTTC
CASSLRGGTGGNEQFF
>TRBV30|TRBJ2-2|TRBD2|.
TGTGCCGGGAGACTAGCGGGAGTGAACACCGGGGAGCTGTTTTTT
CAGRLAGVNTGELFF
>TRBV19|TRBJ2-7|.|.
TGTGCCAGCTCCAAGACGGGGTGGGGCGAGCAGTACTTC
CASSKTGWGEQYF
>TRBV27|TRBJ1-1|.|.
TGTGCCAGCAACAACGGGGGGTCGGGGAACACTGAAGCTTTCTTT
CASNNGGSGNTEAFF
>TRBV6-6|TRBJ2-2|.|.
TGTGCCAGTGGTGGACTCACGAACACCGGGGAGCTGTTTTTT
CASGGLTNTGELFF
>TRBV6-5|TRBJ2-7|.|.
TGTGCCGCCTCGGGCGGCTACGAGCAGTACTTC
CAASGGYEQYF
>TRBV7-9|TRBJ2-7|.|once
TGTGCCAGCAGCCGAGTGAACGAGCAGTACTTC
CASSRVNEQYF
>TRBV11-2|TRBJ2-7|TRBD2|.
TGTGCCAGCAGCTTAGGGCTAGCGGGAGATTGGTACGAGCAGTACTTC
CASSLGLAGDWYEQYF
>TRBV20-1|TRBJ2-1|TRBD2|.
TGCAGTGCAACAGAGCGGGAGGGTAGGTTCTTC
CSATEREGRFF
>TRBV13|TRBJ1-5|TRBD1|.
TGTGCCAGCAGCTTGACAGGGAATCAGCCCCAGCATTTT
CASSLTGNQPQHF
>TRBV5-1|TRBJ1-3|.|few
TGCGCCAGCAGCTCGGTAGAGCAGAGCTCTGGAAACACCATATATTTT
CASSSVEQSSGNTIYF
>TRBV4-2|TRBJ2-3|.|.
TGTGCCAGCAGCCAAGCCGGGACTAGCACAGATACGCAGTATTTT
CASSQAGTSTDTQYF
>TRBV6-6|TRBJ1-5|.|.
TGTGCCAGCAGTTACTCGACAGCCGCGCCGGGCCCATTT
CASSYSTAAPGPF
>TRBV19|TRBJ2-7|TRBD2|.
TGTGCCAGTAGTAACCCTAGCGGGAGTTGGTACGAGCAGTACTTC
CASSNPSGSWYEQYF
>TRBV5-4|TRBJ2-1|.|.
TGTGCCAGCAGCTTGGGTGACCGCTCCTACAATGAGCAGTTCTTC
CASSLGDRSYNEQFF
>TRBV7-2|TRBJ1-5|.|few
TGTGCCAGCAGCCAACGGACAGGCAATCAGCCCCAGCATTTT
CASSQRTGNQPQHF
>TRBV27|TRBJ2-2|TRBD2|.
TGTGCCAGCAGTTTATCTGGCGGGAGTAGGGGGGAGCTGTTTTTT
CASSLSGGSRGELFF
>TRBV4-2|TRBJ2-7|.|.
TGTGCCAGCAGCCAAGAAGCCCTCTCTGTAGTCTACGAGCAGTACTTC
CASSQEALSVVYEQYF
>TRBV5-1|TRBJ2-3|.|.
TGCGCCAGCAGCTTGGCGGCAGCAGATACGCAGTATTTT
CASSLAAADTQYF
>TRBV9|TRBJ2-5|TRBD2|.
TGTGCCAGCAGCTTCGGCTCTAGCGGGAGGGGGCAAGAGACCCAGTACTTC
CASSFGSSGRGQETQYF
>TRBV7-6|TRBJ2-7|TRBD1|few
TGTGCCAGCAGCTTAGCCTCGGGACAGACCGAGCAGTACTTC
CASSLASGQTEQYF
>TRBV18|TRBJ1-1|.|.
TGTGCCAGCTCACTAGACACGGTCACTGAAGCTTTCTTT
CASSLDTVTEAFF
>TRBV6-1|TRBJ1-2|.|.
TGTGCCAGCAGTGAAAGTCGCGGGAACTATGGCTACACCTTC
CASSESRGNYGYTF
>TRBV5-6|TRBJ2-5|TRBD2|once
TGTGCCAGCACCTTTCTTGGACTAGCGGGTAGGCGGGAGACCCAGTACTTC
CASTFLGLAGRRETQYF
>TRBV19|TRBJ1-5|.|.
TGTGCCAGTAGTATAACTCGGGGATTTCGCGGTCAGCCCCAGCATTTT
CASSITRGFRGQPQHF
>TRBV5-1|TRBJ2-2|TRBD2|.
TGCGCCAGCTTTAGCGGGAGGGGAAACACCGGGGAGCTGTTTTTT
CASFSGRGNTGELFF
>TRBV5-3|TRBJ2-7|TRBD1|.
TGTGCCAGAAGCTTACGTTTAGGGAACAGGGGCCACGAGCAGTACTTC
CARSLRLGNRGHEQYF
>TRBV5-6|TRBJ2-1|.|.
TGTGCCAGCAGCTTGGACAGGTTAAGGAGCAATGAGCAGTTCTTC
CASSLDRLRSNEQFF